This T cell receptor beta chain comes out of a study of blood T cell repertoires in COVID-19. Looking at the study overall: In each case, the material was cDNA or gDNA derived from T cells, B-cell-depleted T cells, or PBMCs.

Original methodology: Counts of nucleated cells, estimated from reference gene primer amplification, were obtained. Sequencing used immunoSEQ multiplex PCR; TCRdb keeps in-frame clones, though not all of them. The DNA gave D and trimming, while V, J and clone size come from that table. The repertoire includes 150,000 or so clones, approximately 86% of them detected once, and roughly 1.6% sits in the top ten. This CDR3 region has 15 residues. The germline V gene has CDR1 SGDLS and CDR2 YYNGEE. V trimming: 0 bases; J trimming: 8 bases; junction bases outside the gene matches: 8. The source of this sequence is a woman between 50 and 59 years old with acute or convalescent COVID-19. The chain uses TRBV9 and TRBJ2-1; the match to TRBD1 covers 7 bases. The sequencing input was peripheral blood. The CDR3 sequence is CASSVGAGGYHEQFF. DNA of the CDR3: TGTGCCAGCAGCGTAGGGGCAGGGGGTTACCATGAGCAGTTCTTC.